The clone carrying this TCR beta chain was seen a few times. Its antigen is unknown. This specimen belongs to a study of beta chain features in type 1 diabetes. General study points: A moderate, significant TCRB CDR3 shortening appeared in type 1 diabetes across four CD4+ subsets.

Expressed TCRB transcripts got sequenced, as all isolated RNA was reverse transcribed. Only in-frame clones appear in the TCRdb table, and some are missing; sequencing was by immunoSEQ multiplex PCR. The table records a few hundred thousand clones, around 9.6% of them present only once. Germline V gives CDR1 MNHNY, CDR2 SVGAGI (reference sequence). Trimming shortened V by 6 bases and J by 11 bases, and 16 bases separated the two germline ends. The CDR3 is 12 amino acids. The chain combines TRBV6-6 with TRBJ1-1; D is uncertain. The TCR originated in a man under 40 with type 1 diabetes. Sample: central memory CD4+ T cells from blood. The CDR3 is CASSPTGIWAFF. The DNA for the CDR3 is TGTGCCAGCAGCCCGACCGGCATCTGGGCTTTCTTT.